This TCR beta chain derives from a study of cytomegalovirus exposure and HLA in healthy donors. Looking at the study overall: Unique TCRs numbering some 77 million, obtained from HLA-typed donors, made up an early data release. Study-wide points: TRBV6-2, TRBV6-3 and some other V segments were excluded as indistinguishable.

The PCR had 60 Vbeta and 13 Jbeta primers. Original data processing: Roughly 11 million shared chains were among approximately 87 million unique TCR beta chains counted in a later analysis. Repertoires were generated with immunoSEQ multiplex PCR, while TCRdb's copy carries only in-frame clones and drops some. V and J calls and clone size are given by that table; D and trimming were obtained from the DNA. The sample shows about 150,000 clones, around 78% of them seen only once. CDR1 is SGHNT and CDR2 is YYREEE in the germline V gene (reference sequence). The J segment lost 6 bases and the V segment lost 4 bases, leaving 12 bases of the junction unmatched. This CDR3 has 15 residues. Of note for this clone: No antigen is known for it.

This TCR was recovered from a female donor in good health and CMV-seropositive. The specimen sequenced was PBMCs. This chain joins TRBV5-4 and TRBJ2-7, with 8 nucleotides matching TRBD2. The CDR3 nucleotides read TGTGCCAGCAGCCTACCGGGGGGGGGAGATGCCGAGCAGTACTTC. Protein product: CASSLPGGGDAEQYF.